This is a list of T cell receptor beta chains from one sample in a study of T cell responses to AZD1222 COVID-19 vaccine. Produced via immunoSEQ multiplex PCR; TCRdb's table is partial and in-frame only. The sample gives around 110,000 clones, roughly 92% of which show up once; roughly 1.6% is in the top ten. This material consisted of peripheral blood, taken 28 days after the second AZD1222 dose. The receptor set was obtained from an adult who received the AZD1222 COVID-19 vaccine. Both conserved end residues are part of each CDR3. Each record gives: V gene, D gene, clone size, J gene, CDR3 DNA, CDR3 protein. The D gene is left open where the match is weak. Size is omitted from some rows. Given values are once, few, many or a class for expanded clones.

V gene: TRBV27; D gene: .; clone size: few; J gene: TRBJ2-7; CDR3 DNA: TGTGCCAGCAGTCCTGGCAGGGTAAAGTGGCGTCAGCAAGAGGGGGACTACGAGCAGTACTTC; CDR3 protein: CASSPGRVKWRQQEGDYEQYF
V gene: TRBV4-2; D gene: .; clone size: once; J gene: TRBJ2-7; CDR3 DNA: TGTGCCAGCAGCCAAGAGATCTCCTACGAGCAGTACTTC; CDR3 protein: CASSQEISYEQYF
V gene: TRBV19; D gene: .; clone size: .; J gene: TRBJ2-1; CDR3 DNA: TGTGCCAGTAGTATGAGACTTACCTACAATGAGCAGTTCTTC; CDR3 protein: CASSMRLTYNEQFF
V gene: TRBV24-1; D gene: .; clone size: .; J gene: TRBJ1-5; CDR3 DNA: TGTGCCACCAGTGATCCGGGCAGCAATCAGCCCCAGCATTTT; CDR3 protein: CATSDPGSNQPQHF
V gene: TRBV3-1/TRBV3-2; D gene: .; clone size: .; J gene: TRBJ1-4; CDR3 DNA: TGTGCCAGCAGCCAAGGTTTAGGCCTTGGACATGAAAAACTGTTTTTT; CDR3 protein: CASSQGLGLGHEKLFF
V gene: TRBV21-1; D gene: .; clone size: .; J gene: TRBJ1-6; CDR3 DNA: TGTGCCAGCAGCAGAGACAGGGTGGGGAGCTCCTATAATTCACCCCTCCACTTT; CDR3 protein: CASSRDRVGSSYNSPLHF
V gene: TRBV7-3; D gene: TRBD1; clone size: .; J gene: TRBJ1-2; CDR3 DNA: TGTGCCAGCAGTCGCCTTGGACAGGGCTGGATCTATGGCTACACCTTC; CDR3 protein: CASSRLGQGWIYGYTF
V gene: TRBV6-1; D gene: .; clone size: .; J gene: TRBJ2-3; CDR3 DNA: TGTGCCAGCAGTGAAAACCGTAAAGATACGCAGTATTTT; CDR3 protein: CASSENRKDTQYF
V gene: TRBV2; D gene: .; clone size: .; J gene: TRBJ1-6; CDR3 DNA: TGTGCCAGCGCTTATAACGATTCACCCCTCCACTTT; CDR3 protein: CASAYNDSPLHF
V gene: TRBV12-3/TRBV12-4; D gene: .; clone size: .; J gene: TRBJ1-6; CDR3 DNA: TGTGCCAGCAGTTTAAACAATTCACCCCTCCACTTT; CDR3 protein: CASSLNNSPLHF
V gene: TRBV28; D gene: .; clone size: .; J gene: TRBJ1-1; CDR3 DNA: TGTGCCAGCAGCCTACAGGGTCGAGGCACTGAAGCTTTCTTT; CDR3 protein: CASSLQGRGTEAFF
V gene: TRBV13; D gene: TRBD2; clone size: .; J gene: TRBJ2-7; CDR3 DNA: TGTGCCAGCAGCCCGGGGGATGGACTAGCGGGATACGAGCAGTACTTC; CDR3 protein: CASSPGDGLAGYEQYF
V gene: TRBV2; D gene: .; clone size: .; J gene: TRBJ1-5; CDR3 DNA: TGTGCCAGCAGTCCGGCCCGTGCCAATCAGCCCCAGCATTTT; CDR3 protein: CASSPARANQPQHF
V gene: TRBV28; D gene: TRBD1; clone size: .; J gene: TRBJ1-1; CDR3 DNA: TGTGCCAGCAGTAAATCTGAATTCGGGACAGGGAGGACCACTGAAGCTTTCTTT; CDR3 protein: CASSKSEFGTGRTTEAFF
V gene: TRBV28; D gene: TRBD2; clone size: .; J gene: TRBJ2-1; CDR3 DNA: TGTGCCAGCAGTTTATGGGTGGGCGGGGGGTATAATGAGCAGTTCTTC; CDR3 protein: CASSLWVGGGYNEQFF
V gene: TRBV10-3; D gene: TRBD2; clone size: .; J gene: TRBJ2-1; CDR3 DNA: TGTGCCATCACCGGGACTAGCGGGAACGGTGAGCAGTTCTTC; CDR3 protein: CAITGTSGNGEQFF
V gene: TRBV4-1; D gene: .; clone size: .; J gene: TRBJ2-5; CDR3 DNA: TGCGCCAGCAGCGTCCCGGGACTGACACAAGAGACCCAGTACTTC; CDR3 protein: CASSVPGLTQETQYF
V gene: TRBV9; D gene: .; clone size: .; J gene: TRBJ1-2; CDR3 DNA: TGTGCCAGCAGCGTTCTGGGGGAGGTAGGCTATGGCTACACCTTC; CDR3 protein: CASSVLGEVGYGYTF
V gene: TRBV7-9; D gene: .; clone size: few; J gene: TRBJ2-2; CDR3 DNA: TGTGCCAGCAGCTTAGGGTACTCTGGAGACAAGAACACCGGGGAGCTGTTTTTT; CDR3 protein: CASSLGYSGDKNTGELFF
V gene: TRBV3-1/TRBV3-2; D gene: .; clone size: medium-sized; J gene: TRBJ2-1; CDR3 DNA: TGTGCCAGCAGCCAAGATTTGGGGGCAGGGTTAGACAATGAGCAGTTCTTC; CDR3 protein: CASSQDLGAGLDNEQFF
V gene: TRBV2; D gene: .; clone size: .; J gene: TRBJ1-3; CDR3 DNA: TGTGCCAGCAGTGGGGGCGCGGGAAACACCATATATTTT; CDR3 protein: CASSGGAGNTIYF
V gene: TRBV28; D gene: TRBD2; clone size: .; J gene: TRBJ2-1; CDR3 DNA: TGTGCCAGCAGTTTAGATTCCGTGCGGGGGTTAACGGGGAATGAGCAGTTCTTC; CDR3 protein: CASSLDSVRGLTGNEQFF
V gene: TRBV3-1/TRBV3-2; D gene: .; clone size: .; J gene: TRBJ2-7; CDR3 DNA: TGTGCCAGCAGCCAAGACACGACAGTAACCTCCTACGAGCAGTACTTC; CDR3 protein: CASSQDTTVTSYEQYF
V gene: TRBV15; D gene: TRBD1; clone size: .; J gene: TRBJ2-3; CDR3 DNA: TGTGCCACCAGCAAAAAACAGGGGTTAGATACGCAGTATTTT; CDR3 protein: CATSKKQGLDTQYF
V gene: TRBV4-1; D gene: .; clone size: .; J gene: TRBJ2-6; CDR3 DNA: TGCGCCAGCAGCCAAGTCTCGTCTGGGGCCAACGTCCTGACTTTC; CDR3 protein: CASSQVSSGANVLTF
V gene: TRBV3-1/TRBV3-2; D gene: TRBD2; clone size: .; J gene: TRBJ2-7; CDR3 DNA: TGTGCCAGCAGCCAGGCTAGCGGGAGGGCCGGTCACGAGCAGTACTTC; CDR3 protein: CASSQASGRAGHEQYF
V gene: TRBV27; D gene: .; clone size: .; J gene: TRBJ1-2; CDR3 DNA: TGTGCCAGCAGTCCAGGGGTCTCCCTTGGCTACACCTTC; CDR3 protein: CASSPGVSLGYTF
V gene: TRBV7-9; D gene: TRBD2; clone size: once; J gene: TRBJ2-1; CDR3 DNA: TGTGCCAGCAGCTTAAGCGGGAGCCACCAGTTCTTC; CDR3 protein: CASSLSGSHQFF
V gene: TRBV2; D gene: .; clone size: .; J gene: TRBJ1-5; CDR3 DNA: TGTGCCAGCAAGGGCAGTAGCAATCAGCCCCAGCATTTT; CDR3 protein: CASKGSSNQPQHF
V gene: TRBV6-1; D gene: .; clone size: .; J gene: TRBJ1-4; CDR3 DNA: TGTGCCAGCAGTGAAGCAGAGGGGTTCTGGGAAAAACTGTTTTTT; CDR3 protein: CASSEAEGFWEKLFF
V gene: TRBV19; D gene: TRBD1; clone size: .; J gene: TRBJ2-1; CDR3 DNA: TGTGCCAGTAGTACCGGGACAGTTTACAATGAGCAGTTCTTC; CDR3 protein: CASSTGTVYNEQFF
V gene: TRBV9; D gene: .; clone size: few; J gene: TRBJ2-1; CDR3 DNA: TGTGCCAGCAGCGTAGGGTTGGACTACCCCTACAATGAGCAGTTCTTC; CDR3 protein: CASSVGLDYPYNEQFF
V gene: TRBV5-4; D gene: .; clone size: .; J gene: TRBJ1-5; CDR3 DNA: TGTGCCAGCAGCTTGGGGCAGGAGCCGAATCAGCCCCAGCATTTT; CDR3 protein: CASSLGQEPNQPQHF
V gene: TRBV6-5; D gene: TRBD2; clone size: once; J gene: TRBJ2-7; CDR3 DNA: TGTGCCAGCGCGGGACTACCCTCCTACGAGCAGTACTTC; CDR3 protein: CASAGLPSYEQYF
V gene: TRBV19; D gene: TRBD2; clone size: .; J gene: TRBJ2-7; CDR3 DNA: TGTGCCAGTAGTAAGTTGGGACTAGCGAGCGGGGAGCAGTACTTC; CDR3 protein: CASSKLGLASGEQYF
V gene: TRBV27; D gene: .; clone size: .; J gene: TRBJ2-2; CDR3 DNA: TGTGCCAGCAGTCCCCTGGCGGCTGCTAACACCGGGGAGCTGTTTTTT; CDR3 protein: CASSPLAAANTGELFF
V gene: TRBV4-2; D gene: .; clone size: .; J gene: TRBJ1-3; CDR3 DNA: TGTGCCAGCAGCCAAGATTGGCAGGAACCCGCGAGACCACCCAACTCCAACTCTGGAAACACCATATATTTT; CDR3 protein: CASSQDWQEPARPPNSNSGNTIYF
V gene: TRBV13; D gene: .; clone size: .; J gene: TRBJ2-1; CDR3 DNA: TGTGCCAGCAGCTTAGTCATGGGGGGATCCTACAATGAGCAGTTCTTC; CDR3 protein: CASSLVMGGSYNEQFF
V gene: TRBV28; D gene: .; clone size: .; J gene: TRBJ1-1; CDR3 DNA: TGTGCCAGCAGTTTTACCGTCGGGGGAGCTTTCTTT; CDR3 protein: CASSFTVGGAFF
V gene: TRBV5-6; D gene: TRBD1; clone size: .; J gene: TRBJ2-3; CDR3 DNA: TGTGCCAGCAGCTTGGTACAGGGGGTACCAGATACGCAGTATTTT; CDR3 protein: CASSLVQGVPDTQYF
V gene: TRBV7-3; D gene: TRBD2; clone size: .; J gene: TRBJ2-7; CDR3 DNA: TGTGCCAGCAGCTCGCAACCACCGGGACTAGCGGGATCCTACGAGCAGTACTTC; CDR3 protein: CASSSQPPGLAGSYEQYF
V gene: TRBV4-1; D gene: .; clone size: .; J gene: TRBJ1-1; CDR3 DNA: TGCGCCAGCAGCCCGCGAGACACTGAAGCTTTCTTT; CDR3 protein: CASSPRDTEAFF
V gene: TRBV30; D gene: .; clone size: .; J gene: TRBJ1-1; CDR3 DNA: TGTGCCTGGACCCCGGGTCCAGAGGCCACTGAAGCTTTCTTT; CDR3 protein: CAWTPGPEATEAFF
V gene: TRBV28; D gene: TRBD1; clone size: once; J gene: TRBJ1-4; CDR3 DNA: TGTGCCAGCAGTTTCGACAGGGGGCGCGAAAAACTGTTTTTT; CDR3 protein: CASSFDRGREKLFF
V gene: TRBV30; D gene: .; clone size: .; J gene: TRBJ1-5; CDR3 DNA: TGTGCCTGGAGCCCCGGGACCGACCAGCCCCAGCATTTT; CDR3 protein: CAWSPGTDQPQHF
V gene: TRBV5-4; D gene: TRBD1; clone size: .; J gene: TRBJ2-7; CDR3 DNA: TGTGCCAGCAGCTTGGACCAGGGGGCGGGCGAGCAGTACTTC; CDR3 protein: CASSLDQGAGEQYF